The 2 T cell receptor beta chains below were found in one sample sequenced in a study of blood T cell repertoires in COVID-19. Clones were read by immunoSEQ multiplex PCR, and TCRdb kept only the in-frame ones, dropping some. The sample shows some 100,000 clones, roughly 85% of them seen only once. The sequenced material came from PBMCs or T cells enriched from blood (not recorded which). The origin of the receptors is a woman aged 45-59 years who had recovered from COVID-19.

The chain combines TRBV7-2 with TRBJ1-2; D remains unclear. The germline V gene encodes CDR1 SGHTA and CDR2 FQGNSA. Trimming took 4 bases from V and 1 from J, leaving 7 bases between them. The CDR3 is made up of 13 amino acids. CDR3 sequence: CASSSGDNYGYTF. The CDR3, as DNA: TGTGCCAGCAGCTCCGGGGATAACTATGGCTACACCTTC.

The chain has TRBV11-1 and TRBJ2-7, with D hard to call. V was shortened by 5 bases and J by 4 bases, with 12 bases between the two germline ends. The CDR3 contains 13 residues. From germline, CDR1 is SGHAT and CDR2 FQDESV (reference sequence). The CDR3 is CASSPLALYEQYF. The CDR3 coding sequence is TGTGCCAGCAGCCCTCTGGCCCTTTACGAGCAGTACTTC.